The next 29 T cell receptor beta chains were all read from a single sample in a study of response to subunit inactivated influenza vaccine. MiXCR was run by TCRdb on the RT-PCR reads, yielding one entry per CDR3 protein. Of roughly 550,000 distinct CDR3 sequences in the sample, roughly 25% were seen once. In addition, the sample was reused for a study of T cells expressing NK-cell markers. That paper adds: The authors generated TCR beta cDNA through 5'RACE template switching with UMIs.

The sequencing used CD4+ T cells sorted from PBMCs, collected 11 to 12 days after vaccination. The receptors here all came from a man in his fifties or sixties who received an inactivated influenza vaccine.

Only a few counts were recorded for this clonotype. The chain combines TRBV3-1 with TRBJ2-7; TRBD2 matches at 8 bases. The CDR3 runs 14 residues. CDR1 is LGHDT, CDR2 YNNKEL, per germline (reference sequence). V lost 5 bases and J lost 5; bases outside the gene matches: 8. CDR3 region: CASSFRTSSHEQYF. The DNA of the CDR3 is TGTGCCAGCAGCTTCCGGACTAGCAGCCACGAGCAGTACTTC.

V and J are TRBV29-1 and TRBJ2-7; 10 bases map to TRBD1. Germline loops: CDR1 SQVTM, CDR2 ANQGSEA. Trimming removed 7 bases from V and 0 bases from J; junction bases left unmatched: 3. The CDR3 contains 13 residues. CDR3 residues: CSAGQGDSYEQYF. The CDR3 coding sequence is TGCAGCGCCGGACAGGGGGACTCCTACGAGCAGTACTTC.

The sample holds a few counts of this clonotype. J is TRBJ2-7 and V is TRBV24-1; the D is unclear. There are 18 residues in the CDR3. V was trimmed by 0 bases and J by 2 bases, leaving 19 bases between them. The germline gives CDR1 KGHDR, CDR2 SFDVKD. The CDR3 nucleotides read TGTGCCACCAGTGATTTGGAGGTTTCGACGAAGCTCACCTACGAGCAGTACTTC. It translates to CATSDLEVSTKLTYEQYF.

This clonotype was counted only a few times. The chain couples TRBV4-1 to TRBJ2-6, with D possibly being TRBD1 (5 bases). V lost 3 bases and J lost 0, with 15 bases in between. In germline, CDR1 is MGHRA, CDR2 YSYEKL. This CDR3 contains 18 residues. The CDR3 sequence is CASSHYDRPVSGANVLTF. CDR3 bases: TGCGCCAGCAGCCATTATGACAGACCGGTCTCTGGGGCCAACGTCCTGACTTTC.

This clonotype showed up many times. The V call is TRBV6-2 or TRBV6-3, the J call TRBJ2-7; perhaps TRBD2 as D (5 bases). The V end was cut by 7 bases, the J end by 0 bases, with 19 bases between. CDR3 length: 16 amino acids. CDR1 is MNHEY and CDR2 is SVGEGT in the germline V gene. DNA of the CDR3: TGTGCCAGCAACATCGGAGGTTTTTGGAGCTCCTACGAGCAGTACTTC. This sequence encodes CASNIGGFWSSYEQYF.

The chain uses TRBV15 and TRBJ2-3, with D possibly TRBD2 on 6 matching bases. V was trimmed by 1 base and J by 8 bases, leaving 19 bases between them. The CDR3 is 16 residues long. Per germline, CDR1 LNHNV and CDR2 YYDKDF (reference sequence). This chain's CDR3 is CATSRVQIPGGGTQYF. CDR3 bases: TGTGCCACCAGCAGAGTTCAGATCCCCGGGGGAGGTACGCAGTATTTT.

This clonotype was seen a handful of times. The rearrangement links TRBV5-1 to TRBJ2-3, with D perhaps matching TRBD1 (5 bases). V lost 3 bases and J lost 5, with 13 bases in between. The CDR3 spans 14 residues. The germline V gene encodes CDR1 SGHRS and CDR2 YFSETQ. CDR3 sequence: CASSSPLQGDTQYF. The CDR3, as DNA: TGCGCCAGCAGCTCTCCACTGCAGGGAGATACGCAGTATTTT.

This chain joins TRBV6-1 and TRBJ2-7, with TRBD1 as a possible D gene (6 bases). Per germline, CDR1 MNHNS and CDR2 SASEGT. Deletions cut 3 bases from V and 5 bases from J, with 17 bases between. The CDR3 consists of 15 residues. The CDR3 nucleotides read TGTGCCAGCAGTGACGCGGCAGGGGTCGGGGACGAGCAGTACTTC. It is translated as CASSDAAGVGDEQYF.

This clonotype was seen only a few times. J is TRBJ2-1 and V is TRBV5-1; D is possibly TRBD1 (6 bases). V was clipped by 3 bases and J by 4 bases, with 26 bases between them. The CDR3 is 19 residues long. The germline V gene encodes CDR1 SGHRS and CDR2 YFSETQ. The CDR3 here is CASSSLGPSSTGPYNEQFF. Here the CDR3 DNA reads TGCGCCAGCAGCTCTCTGGGACCCTCTTCGACAGGACCTTACAATGAGCAGTTCTTC.

The J gene is TRBJ2-4, the V gene TRBV2, with D perhaps TRBD2 (6 bases). The CDR3 is 16 amino acids. The germline V and J ends were trimmed by 4 bases and 0 bases, with 13 bases remaining between them. CDR1 is SNHLY, CDR2 FYNNEI, per germline. The CDR3 reads CASSGLAMIAKNIQYF. Here the CDR3 DNA reads TGTGCCAGCAGTGGCCTAGCGATGATAGCCAAAAACATTCAGTACTTC. Looking up the rest from reference TRBV2 and TRBJ2-4 gives the full variable domain: EPEVTQTPSHQVTQMGQEVILRCVPISNHLYFYWYRQILGQKVEFLVSFYNNEISEKSEIFDDQFSVERPDGSNFTLKIRSTKLEDSAMYFCASSGLAMIAKNIQYFGAGTRLSVL.

This rearrangement joins TRBV5-1 to TRBJ1-4; D uncertain. The length of the CDR3 is 14 residues. Trimming shortened V by 4 bases and J by 0 bases, and 7 bases separated the two germline ends. Germline assignment: CDR1 SGHRS and CDR2 YFSETQ. The CDR3, as DNA: TGCGCCAGCAGCCAAATTGCAACTAATGAAAAACTGTTTTTT. Its translation: CASSQIATNEKLFF.

This clonotype was counted only a few times. The V gene is TRBV24-1, the J gene TRBJ2-5, with 7 bases lining up with TRBD2. The CDR3 contains 13 residues. Looked up from germline, CDR1 is KGHDR and CDR2 is SFDVKD. Trimming took 9 bases from V and 5 from J; bases not matched to a gene: 8. The CDR3 DNA reads TGTGCCACCCCGGGGGGAGATCGGGAGACCCAGTACTTC. This translates into CATPGGDRETQYF.

This clonotype was observed a few times. The DNA of the CDR3 is TGTGCCAGCAGCTTTAGCGGGGGAAACACAGATACGCAGTATTTT. Amino acids: CASSFSGGNTDTQYF. The chain carries TRBV12-3 or TRBV12-4 and TRBJ2-3; 9 bases match TRBD2. The CDR3 is 15 residues long. The V and J ends lost 6 bases and 2 bases, in that order; junction bases with no gene match: 6.

This clonotype has a handful of counts. The CDR3 here is CASTSNPGNSPLHF. In DNA form, the CDR3 reads TGCGCCAGCACTTCTAACCCAGGGAATTCACCCCTCCACTTT. The chain employs TRBV5-1 and TRBJ1-6, with a possible D match to TRBD1 (5 bases). Deletions cut 6 bases from V and 7 bases from J, with 14 bases between. Germline V gives CDR1 SGHRS, CDR2 YFSETQ. This CDR3 region has 14 residues.

The genes are TRBV20-1 and TRBJ2-3, with D hard to call. Trimming cost V 1 base and J 5 bases, with 16 bases left between them. Germline CDR1 and CDR2: DFQATT and SNEGSKA (reference sequence). The CDR3 is 15 residues long. The CDR3 nucleotides are TGCAGTGCTAGAGTCGCGACGTCGTTGGTAGATACGCAGTATTTT. Its protein is CSARVATSLVDTQYF.

V and J are TRBV7-2 and TRBJ2-1; D not certain. CDR3 size: 15 residues. Trimming pared 2 bases from V and 4 bases from J, leaving 12 bases between. CDR1 and CDR2 from the germline V gene are SGHTA and FQGNSA. In nucleotides, the CDR3 is TGTGCCAGCAGCTTATATTGGCAGACGTACAATGAGCAGTTCTTC. Translated, it gives CASSLYWQTYNEQFF. Full variable domain (rest looked up from reference TRBV7-2 and TRBJ2-1): GAGVSQSPSNKVTEKGKDVELRCDPISGHTALYWYRQSLGQGLEFLIYFQGNSAPDKSGLPSDRFSAERTGGSVSTLTIQRTQQEDSAVYLCASSLYWQTYNEQFFGPGTRLTVL.

This clonotype was seen once. This chain joins TRBV10-3 and TRBJ2-1; 9 positions agree with TRBD2. Germline values: CDR1 ENHRY, CDR2 SYGVKD. J gave up 6 bases and V 6 bases, and 9 bases lay outside the gene matches. There are 15 residues in the CDR3. In DNA form, the CDR3 reads TGTGCCATCAGCCAAGTAGCGGGAGTATCCAATGAGCAGTTCTTC. This codes for CAISQVAGVSNEQFF.

This CDR3 reads CASSRPLGLLNTEAFF. The CDR3 nucleotides read TGTGCCAGCAGTCGACCCTTGGGACTGTTGAACACTGAAGCTTTCTTT. The chain carries TRBV6-2 or TRBV6-3 and TRBJ1-1, with a tentative D call TRBD1 (5 bases). The CDR3 is 16 amino acids. V was shortened by 5 bases and J by 0 bases, with 16 bases between the two germline ends. Germline V lookup: CDR1 MNHEY, CDR2 SVGEGT.

V is TRBV5-1 and J is TRBJ2-5; 14 positions agree with TRBD2. The CDR3 is 18 amino acids. Germline assignment: CDR1 SGHRS and CDR2 YFSETQ. Germline trimming cut 4 bases from V and 7 bases from J; bases unmatched to any gene: 15. CDR3 sequence: CASSTNPGTSGRRVTQYF. As DNA, the CDR3 is TGCGCCAGCAGCACCAACCCCGGGACTAGCGGGAGAAGGGTGACCCAGTACTTC.

The chain carries TRBV4-3 and TRBJ2-1; weak D call: TRBD1 (5 bases). The V end was cut by 0 bases, the J end by 6 bases, with 12 bases between. CDR3 length equals 15 residues. CDR1 is LGHNA, CDR2 YSLEER, per germline. The CDR3 region has the DNA TGCGCCAGCAGCCAAGACGGCAGGGTCGGCAATGAGCAGTTCTTC. Translating it yields CASSQDGRVGNEQFF.

This clonotype was detected only a few times. V and J are TRBV6-1 and TRBJ2-2, with 11 nucleotides matching TRBD2. Trimming at V came to 7 bases and at J to 7 bases, leaving 8 bases not matched to a gene. The CDR3 consists of 15 residues. Germline assignment: CDR1 MNHNS and CDR2 SASEGT. In nucleotides, the CDR3 is TGTGCCAGCAAACCTGCCGGGACTAGCGGCGGGGAGCTGTTTTTT. This encodes CASKPAGTSGGELFF.

V usage is TRBV25-1 and J usage is TRBJ2-7; maybe TRBD1 (6 bases). Germline V gives CDR1 MGHDK, CDR2 SYGVNS. The length of the CDR3 is 12 residues. V lost 4 bases, J lost 6 bases, and 10 bases lay in between. The CDR3 loop reads CASSGTGFEQYF. CDR3 in DNA: TGTGCCAGCAGTGGAACAGGGTTCGAGCAGTACTTC.

The rearrangement uses TRBV7-9 and TRBJ2-3; 16 bases are a match to TRBD2. J gave up 3 bases and V 5 bases, and 5 bases lay outside the gene matches. CDR1 SEHNR and CDR2 FQNEAQ come from the germline V gene (reference sequence). The length of the CDR3 is 17 residues. The CDR3 bases are TGTGCCAGCAGCCCAGGGACTAGCGGGGGGGCTACAGATACGCAGTATTTT. This encodes CASSPGTSGGATDTQYF.

V is TRBV7-2 and J is TRBJ2-1; a weak D match, TRBD1 (5 bases). V dropped 1 base and J dropped 3 bases, with 16 bases sitting between them. Germline CDR1 and CDR2: SGHTA and FQGNSA. CDR3 length equals 17 residues. The CDR3 spells CASSLGQGRLVYNEQFF. The DNA of the CDR3 is TGTGCCAGCAGCTTAGGGCAGGGCCGATTGGTCTACAATGAGCAGTTCTTC.

The chain couples TRBV20-1 to TRBJ2-7, with TRBD1 matching over 7 bases. From germline, CDR1 is DFQATT and CDR2 SNEGSKA (reference sequence). The V and J ends lost 3 bases and 0 bases, in that order; junction bases with no gene match: 8. The length of the CDR3 is 15 residues. For the CDR3, the DNA is TGCAGTGCTAGCCAACAGGGGTTAGTCTCCTACGAGCAGTACTTC. Translation: CSASQQGLVSYEQYF.

This clonotype was observed a few times. This rearrangement joins TRBV20-1 to TRBJ2-5; TRBD1 matches at 8 bases. The length of the CDR3 is 15 residues. Germline V lookup: CDR1 DFQATT, CDR2 SNEGSKA (reference sequence). The J segment lost 4 bases and the V segment lost 0 bases, leaving 7 bases of the junction unmatched. CDR3 DNA: TGCAGTGCTAGAGATCTCCAGGGGGCAAGAGAGACCCAGTACTTC. Translation gives CSARDLQGARETQYF.

In DNA, the CDR3 is TGTGCCAGCAGTTTCGCGGGACCACAAGAGACCCAGTACTTC. Amino acids: CASSFAGPQETQYF. The chain recombines TRBV27 with TRBJ2-5, with a possible D match to TRBD2 (6 bases). The CDR3 totals 14 residues. Germline CDR1 is MNHEY and CDR2 is SMNVEV (reference sequence). Trimming cost V 3 bases and J 2 bases, with 10 bases left between them.

This clonotype was recorded a few times. The V call is TRBV7-6, the J call TRBJ2-7; 8 bases map to TRBD1. The CDR3 contains 13 residues. The V gene's germline CDR1 is SGHVS and CDR2 FNYEAQ. V shed 3 bases and J 6 bases; nucleotides not matched to a gene: 4. CDR3 DNA: TGTGCCAGCAGCTTTAAACAGGGGGTCGAGCAGTACTTC. Amino acids: CASSFKQGVEQYF.

The chain links TRBV14 to TRBJ2-7; D might be TRBD2 (5 bases). Trimming stripped 1 base from V and 7 bases from J, with 11 bases between. CDR3 length: 13 amino acids. CDR1 and CDR2 from the germline V gene are SGHDN and FVKESK. DNA of the CDR3: TGTGCCAGCAGCCAAGTCCCCGGCGGGGAGCAGTACTTC. Its protein product is CASSQVPGGEQYF.